This T cell receptor beta chain was found in a study of identical twins. This clonotype was recorded a few times. V lost 4 bases, J lost 5 bases, and 12 bases lay in between. The germline V gene has CDR1 DFQATT and CDR2 SNEGSKA (reference sequence). The CDR3 loop spans 12 amino acids. TCRdb used MiXCR to reprocess the 5' RACE reads, holding one entry per CDR3 protein. The sample yields 500,000 to 600,000 distinct CDR3 sequences, less than 25% seen once. This same sample was also taken into another study, of T cells expressing NK-cell markers. That study adds: Sequenced donors, eight in total, included seven who were HCMV-seropositive and one who was seronegative. Several of the experiments relied on an anti-gamma-delta TCR antibody so that only alpha-beta TCR T cells were sorted.

Material: CD4+ T cells sorted from blood. This receptor was obtained from a woman between 18 and 29 years old in good health. The chain couples TRBV20-1 to TRBJ2-7, with D possibly being TRBD2 (6 bases). Here the CDR3 reads CSAKPGVHEQYF. The CDR3 DNA is TGCAGTGCTAAACCGGGAGTTCACGAGCAGTACTTC.